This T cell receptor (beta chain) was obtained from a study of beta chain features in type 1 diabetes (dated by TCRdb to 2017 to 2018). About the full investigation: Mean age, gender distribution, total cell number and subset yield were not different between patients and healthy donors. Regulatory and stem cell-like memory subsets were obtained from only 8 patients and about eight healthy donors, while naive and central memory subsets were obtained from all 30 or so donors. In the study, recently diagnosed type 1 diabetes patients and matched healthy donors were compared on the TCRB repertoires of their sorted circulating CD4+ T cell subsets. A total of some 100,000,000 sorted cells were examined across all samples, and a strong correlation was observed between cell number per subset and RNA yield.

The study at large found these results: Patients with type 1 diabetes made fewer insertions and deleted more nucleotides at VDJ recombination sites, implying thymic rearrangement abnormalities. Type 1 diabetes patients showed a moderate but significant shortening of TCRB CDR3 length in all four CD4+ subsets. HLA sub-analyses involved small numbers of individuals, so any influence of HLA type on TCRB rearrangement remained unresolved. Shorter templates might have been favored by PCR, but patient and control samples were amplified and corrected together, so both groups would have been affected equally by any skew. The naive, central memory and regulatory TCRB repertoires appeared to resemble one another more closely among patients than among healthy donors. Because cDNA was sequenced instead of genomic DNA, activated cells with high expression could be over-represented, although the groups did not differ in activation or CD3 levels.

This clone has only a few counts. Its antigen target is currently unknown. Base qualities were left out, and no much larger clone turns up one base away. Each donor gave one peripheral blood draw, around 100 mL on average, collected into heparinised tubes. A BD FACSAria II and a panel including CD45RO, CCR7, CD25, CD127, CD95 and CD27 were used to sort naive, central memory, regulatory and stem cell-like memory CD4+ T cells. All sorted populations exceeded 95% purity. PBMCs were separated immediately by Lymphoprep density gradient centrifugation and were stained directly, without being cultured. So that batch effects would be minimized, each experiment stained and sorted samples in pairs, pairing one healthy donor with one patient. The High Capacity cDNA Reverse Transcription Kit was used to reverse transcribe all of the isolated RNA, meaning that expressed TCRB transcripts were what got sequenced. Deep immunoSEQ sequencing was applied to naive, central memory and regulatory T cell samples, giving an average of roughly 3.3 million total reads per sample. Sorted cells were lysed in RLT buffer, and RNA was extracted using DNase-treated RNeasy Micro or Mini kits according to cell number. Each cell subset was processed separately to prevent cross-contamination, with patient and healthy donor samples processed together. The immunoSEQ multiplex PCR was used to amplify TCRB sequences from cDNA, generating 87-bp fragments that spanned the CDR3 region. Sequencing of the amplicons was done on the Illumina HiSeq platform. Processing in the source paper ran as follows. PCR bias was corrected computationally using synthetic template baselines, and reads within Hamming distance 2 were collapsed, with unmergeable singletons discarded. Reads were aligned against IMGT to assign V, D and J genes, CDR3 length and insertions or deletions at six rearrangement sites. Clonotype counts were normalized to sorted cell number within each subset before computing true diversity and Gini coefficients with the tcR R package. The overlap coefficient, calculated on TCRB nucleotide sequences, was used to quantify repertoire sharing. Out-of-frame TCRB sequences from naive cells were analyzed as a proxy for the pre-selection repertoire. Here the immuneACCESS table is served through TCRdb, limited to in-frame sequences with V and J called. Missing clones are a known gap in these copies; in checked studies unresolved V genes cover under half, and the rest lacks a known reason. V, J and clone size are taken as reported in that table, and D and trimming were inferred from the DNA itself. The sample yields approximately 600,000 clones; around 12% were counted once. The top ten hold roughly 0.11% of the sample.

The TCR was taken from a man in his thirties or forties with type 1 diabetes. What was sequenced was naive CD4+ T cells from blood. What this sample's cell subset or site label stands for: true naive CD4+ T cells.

The CDR3 protein is CSTKGQGGSGYTF. The nucleotide sequence reads as follows: TGCAGCACCAAAGGGCAGGGAGGATCTGGCTACACCTTC. The rearrangement joined TRBV29-1 to TRBJ1-2; TRBD1 might be the D gene, on 5 matching bases. The germline V gene yields SQVTM for CDR1 and ANQGSEA for CDR2. The CDR3 measures 13 amino acids from cysteine to phenylalanine. Only the CDR3 region is kept as DNA, spanning 39 bases read in frame from base 1. The V and J ends are trimmed by 8 bases and 7 bases, leaving 20 bases between them.